This TCR beta chain came from a study of T-cell memory formation after mild COVID-19. Study-level information: TCR clusters were mostly donor specific.

One entry per CDR3 protein, called by TCRdb with MiXCR from the 5' RACE reads. The sample shows 120,000 to 150,000 distinct CDR3 sequences, over 15% of them seen only once. This clonotype was picked up a small number of times. Its specificity is unknown. Broader study findings: Contracting CD8+ clones were enriched in EMRA, CD4+ mainly in CM and EM. Day 15 to 85 contractors were CD4/CD8 balanced; later expanders leaned CD4+.

The germline V and J ends were trimmed by 3 bases and 7 bases, with 16 bases remaining between them. Germline assignment: CDR1 KGHSH and CDR2 LQKENI. This CDR3 region has 15 residues. The rearrangement joins TRBV18 to TRBJ2-1, with unresolved D. The sequence was obtained from an adult woman who had mild COVID-19 (a few samples of this study predate the infection). Cell type and time point are not known. Source material: PBMCs or a T cell subset sorted from them (not recorded which). The CDR3 spells CASSPSGVVGNEQFF. CDR3 nucleotide sequence: TGTGCCAGCTCACCGAGTGGGGTCGTCGGGAATGAGCAGTTCTTC.